This record covers a single T cell receptor beta chain. Antigen: not known. The sample originates from a study of shared clonotypes between healthy human individuals. V was cut by 3 bases and J by 6 bases, with 21 bases left in between. The CDR3 is 16 amino acids. The germline CDR1 and CDR2 sequences are LNHNV and YYDKDF (reference sequence). Profiled with immunoSEQ multiplex PCR; TCRdb holds only in-frame clones, not every one. The table lists over a million clones, 78% of them singletons. Whole-study results and caveats: Sorted-subset sequencing was shown by rarefaction to be incomplete despite large depth.

CD4+ cells yielded CD45RA+ naive and CD45RA-negative memory subsets. This rearrangement joins TRBV15 to TRBJ2-7, with D possibly TRBD2 on 7 matching bases. Sequencing was carried out using memory CD4+ T cells from PBMCs. Subset indicated: CD45RA-negative fraction. This TCR came from a man aged 18-30 years in good health. Some clones in this sample may be carry-over from other donors' samples. In nucleotides, the CDR3 is TGTGCCACCAGCAGGGCTCGGGGGAGGGGGTTGGTCGAGCAGTACTTC. The encoded protein is CATSRARGRGLVEQYF.